This T cell receptor (beta chain) was recovered during a study of T cells in localized non-small cell lung cancer. Notes on the study in general: Elevated circulating T cell density in blood was associated with longer overall survival. Paired adjacent lung recovered a median approximately 57 of the top 100 tumor clones. Clonality of T cells reached its maximum in uninvolved adjacent lung, surpassing tumor.

With regard to this clone: As yet, its antigen is unknown.

V lost 5 bases, J lost 3 bases, and 6 bases stayed unmatched. The CDR3 is made up of 14 amino acids. CDR1 is SEHNR and CDR2 is FQNEAQ in the germline V gene (reference sequence). The protocol was immunoSEQ multiplex PCR, while the TCRdb copy is restricted to in-frame clones and leaves out a portion. The sample has roughly 39,000 clones; 79% are singletons. The receptor comes from a woman between 35 and 75 years old with stage II squamous cell lung carcinoma. The sequenced sample was PBMCs, obtained before any cancer treatment. V gene TRBV7-9 combines with J gene TRBJ1-1, with 7 bases identical to TRBD1. The CDR3 loop reads CASSTGVKDTEAFF. CDR3 in DNA: TGTGCCAGCAGCACAGGGGTTAAGGACACTGAAGCTTTCTTT.